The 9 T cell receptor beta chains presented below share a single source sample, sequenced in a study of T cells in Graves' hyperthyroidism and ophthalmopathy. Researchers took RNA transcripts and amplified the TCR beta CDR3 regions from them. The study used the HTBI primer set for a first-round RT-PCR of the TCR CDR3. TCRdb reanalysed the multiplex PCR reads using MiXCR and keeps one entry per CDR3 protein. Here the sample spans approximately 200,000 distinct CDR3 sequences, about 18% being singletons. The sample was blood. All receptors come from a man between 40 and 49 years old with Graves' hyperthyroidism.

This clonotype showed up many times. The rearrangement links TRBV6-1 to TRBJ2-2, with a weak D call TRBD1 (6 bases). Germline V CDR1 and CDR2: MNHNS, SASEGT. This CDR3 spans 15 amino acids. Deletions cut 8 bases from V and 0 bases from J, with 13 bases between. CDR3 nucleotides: TGTGCCAGCGAAACAGGGAGCGCGAACACCGGGGAGCTGTTTTTT. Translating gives CASETGSANTGELFF.

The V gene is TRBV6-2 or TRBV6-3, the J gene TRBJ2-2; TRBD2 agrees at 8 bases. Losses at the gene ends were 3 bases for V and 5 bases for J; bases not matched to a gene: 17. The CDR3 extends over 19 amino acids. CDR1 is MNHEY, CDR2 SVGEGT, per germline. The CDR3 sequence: CASSYYLLNSGDTTGELFF. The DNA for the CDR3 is TGTGCCAGCAGTTATTACCTCCTGAATAGCGGGGACACTACCGGGGAGCTGTTTTTT.

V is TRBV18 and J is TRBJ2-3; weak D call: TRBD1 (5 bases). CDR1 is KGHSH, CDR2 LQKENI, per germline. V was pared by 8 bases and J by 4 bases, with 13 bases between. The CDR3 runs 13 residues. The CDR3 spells CASKGLIADTQYF. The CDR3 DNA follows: TGTGCCAGCAAGGGGCTTATAGCAGATACGCAGTATTTT.

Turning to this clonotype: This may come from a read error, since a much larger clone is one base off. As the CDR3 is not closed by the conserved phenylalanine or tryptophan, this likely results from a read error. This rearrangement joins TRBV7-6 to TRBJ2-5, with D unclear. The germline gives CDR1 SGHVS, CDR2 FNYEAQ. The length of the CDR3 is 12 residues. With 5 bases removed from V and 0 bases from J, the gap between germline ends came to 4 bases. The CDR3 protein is CASSEYQETQYS. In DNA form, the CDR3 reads TGTGCCAGCAGCGAGTACCAAGAGACCCAGTACTCC.

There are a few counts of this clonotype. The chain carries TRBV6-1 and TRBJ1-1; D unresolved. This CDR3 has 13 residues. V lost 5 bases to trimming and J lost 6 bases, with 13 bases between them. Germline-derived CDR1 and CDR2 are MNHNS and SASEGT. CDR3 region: CASSISGRAEAFF. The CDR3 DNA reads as TGTGCCAGCAGTATCTCTGGGAGAGCTGAAGCTTTCTTT.

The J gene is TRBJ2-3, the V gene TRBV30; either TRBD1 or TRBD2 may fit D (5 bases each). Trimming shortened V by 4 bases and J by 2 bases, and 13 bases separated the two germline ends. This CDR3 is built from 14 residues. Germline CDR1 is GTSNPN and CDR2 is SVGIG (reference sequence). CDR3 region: CAWNPGPYTDTQYF. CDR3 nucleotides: TGTGCCTGGAACCCGGGACCATACACAGATACGCAGTATTTT.

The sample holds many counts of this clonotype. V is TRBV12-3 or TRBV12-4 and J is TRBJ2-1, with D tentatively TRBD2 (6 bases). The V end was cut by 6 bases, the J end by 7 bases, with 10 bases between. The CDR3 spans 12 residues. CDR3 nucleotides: TGTGCCAGCAGCGCCGGACTAAATGAGCAGTTCTTC. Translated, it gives CASSAGLNEQFF.

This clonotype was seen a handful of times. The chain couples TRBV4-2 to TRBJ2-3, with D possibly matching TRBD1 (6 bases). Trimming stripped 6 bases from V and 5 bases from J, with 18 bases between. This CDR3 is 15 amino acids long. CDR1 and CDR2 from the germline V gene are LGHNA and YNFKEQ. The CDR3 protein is CASSDPRQVGDTQYF. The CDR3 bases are TGTGCCAGCAGTGACCCTCGACAGGTTGGAGATACGCAGTATTTT.

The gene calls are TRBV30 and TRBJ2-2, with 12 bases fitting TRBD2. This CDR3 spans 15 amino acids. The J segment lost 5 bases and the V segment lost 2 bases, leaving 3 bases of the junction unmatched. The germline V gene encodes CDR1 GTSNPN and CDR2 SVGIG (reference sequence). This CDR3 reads CAWSLLAGGTGELFF. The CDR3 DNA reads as TGTGCCTGGAGTTTGCTAGCGGGAGGGACCGGGGAGCTGTTTTTT.